This T cell receptor (beta chain) was found in a study of OX40 agonist ivuxolimab in advanced cancers. On the study more broadly: Dose-escalation cases comprised hepatocellular carcinoma, melanoma, renal cell or head and neck cancer. Notes on the study in general: Among the nonresponders, some also had low normalized T-cell clonal expansion. More expanded clones were seen, on average, in CD8+ T cells than in CD4+.

Systemic immunosuppression or autoimmune disease history was grounds to exclude patients. In the case of this clone: Its cognate antigen is unknown.

The protocol was immunoSEQ multiplex PCR, while the TCRdb copy is restricted to in-frame clones and leaves out a portion. The data hold 60,000 to 75,000 clones, with around 90% observed a single time. This sample comprised CD4+ or CD8+ T cells sorted from blood, obtained in a trial of the OX40 agonist ivuxolimab. The sequence came from an adult with an advanced solid tumor such as melanoma, head and neck, liver or kidney cancer.

In DNA, the CDR3 is TGTGCCACCAGCAGAGACATGGGGAACTCGGTGTACTTC. It encodes CATSRDMGNSVYF. The chain recombines TRBV15 with TRBJ2-7; no reliable D call. V was pared by 0 bases and J by 12 bases, with 15 bases between. The CDR3 runs 13 residues. Germline loops: CDR1 LNHNV, CDR2 YYDKDF (reference sequence). Variable domain in full (rest from reference TRBV15 and TRBJ2-7): DAMVIQNPRYQVTQFGKPVTLSCSQTLNHNVMYWYQQKSSQAPKLLFHYYDKDFNNEADTPDNFQSRRPNTSFCFLDIRSPGLGDTAMYLCATSRDMGNSVYFGPGTRLTVT.